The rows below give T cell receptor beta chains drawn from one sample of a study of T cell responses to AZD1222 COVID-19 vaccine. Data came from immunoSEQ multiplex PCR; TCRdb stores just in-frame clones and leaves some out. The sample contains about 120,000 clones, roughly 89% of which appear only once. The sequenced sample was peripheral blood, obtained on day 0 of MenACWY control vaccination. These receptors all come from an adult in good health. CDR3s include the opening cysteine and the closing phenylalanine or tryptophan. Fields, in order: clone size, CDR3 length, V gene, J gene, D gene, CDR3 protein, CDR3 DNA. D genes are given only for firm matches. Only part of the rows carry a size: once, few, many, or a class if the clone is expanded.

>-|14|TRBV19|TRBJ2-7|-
CASSIGPSSYEQYF
TGTGCCAGTAGTATAGGTCCTTCCTCCTACGAGCAGTACTTC
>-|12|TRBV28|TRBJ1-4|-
CASRDTREKLFF
TGTGCCAGCAGAGATACTCGGGAAAAACTGTTTTTT
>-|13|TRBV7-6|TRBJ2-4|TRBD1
CASSVGQRDIQYF
TGTGCCAGCAGCGTGGGACAGAGGGACATTCAGTACTTC
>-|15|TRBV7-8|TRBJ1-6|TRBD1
CASSLEAGGNSPLHF
TGTGCCAGCAGCTTAGAGGCAGGGGGCAATTCACCCCTCCACTTT
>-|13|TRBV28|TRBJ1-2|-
CASSPRGASGYTF
TGTGCCAGCAGTCCTCGGGGGGCGAGTGGCTACACCTTC
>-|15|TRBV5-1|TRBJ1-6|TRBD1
CASSLADREGSPLHF
TGCGCCAGCAGCTTGGCTGACAGGGAAGGTTCACCCCTCCACTTT
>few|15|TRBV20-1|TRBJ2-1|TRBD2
CSASRTSGIYNEQFF
TGCAGTGCTAGTCGTACTAGCGGGATTTACAATGAGCAGTTCTTC
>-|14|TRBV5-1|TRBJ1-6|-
CASSLGGRGSPLHF
TGCGCCAGCAGCTTGGGGGGGCGCGGTTCACCCCTCCACTTT
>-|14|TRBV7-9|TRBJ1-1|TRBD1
CASSFQTGDTEAFF
TGTGCCAGCAGCTTCCAAACAGGGGACACTGAAGCTTTCTTT
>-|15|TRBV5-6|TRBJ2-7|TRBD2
CASSLVGGDSYEQYF
TGTGCCAGCAGCTTGGTCGGGGGGGACTCCTACGAGCAGTACTTC
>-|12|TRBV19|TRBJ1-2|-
CASLRGDYGYTF
TGTGCCAGTCTTCGGGGGGACTATGGCTACACCTTC
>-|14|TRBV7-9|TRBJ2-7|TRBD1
CASSPWDTGGEQYF
TGTGCCAGCAGCCCGTGGGACACAGGGGGCGAGCAGTACTTC
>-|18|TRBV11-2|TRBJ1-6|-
CASSLRGGGNSYNSPLHF
TGTGCCAGCAGCTTAAGGGGTGGGGGGAACTCCTATAATTCACCCCTCCACTTT
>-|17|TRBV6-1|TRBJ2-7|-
CASSEGVLVANNYEQYF
TGTGCCAGCAGTGAAGGAGTGTTAGTAGCCAATAACTACGAGCAGTACTTC
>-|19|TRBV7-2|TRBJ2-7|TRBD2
CASSFGGGLAGVAHYEQYF
TGTGCCAGCAGCTTTGGCGGGGGACTAGCGGGAGTAGCCCACTACGAGCAGTACTTC
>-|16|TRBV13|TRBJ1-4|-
CASRPTRGQGSEKLFF
TGTGCCAGCAGACCAACCCGGGGGCAGGGAAGTGAAAAACTGTTTTTT
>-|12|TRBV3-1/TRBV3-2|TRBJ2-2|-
CASSQGHRGLFF
TGTGCCAGCAGCCAAGGACACCGCGGGCTGTTTTTT
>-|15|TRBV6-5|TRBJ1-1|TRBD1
CASSYGTGGGTEAFF
TGTGCCAGCAGTTACGGGACAGGGGGTGGTACTGAAGCTTTCTTT
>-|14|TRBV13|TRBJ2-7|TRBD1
CASRRQGGSYEQYF
TGTGCCAGCAGACGACAGGGGGGTTCCTACGAGCAGTACTTC
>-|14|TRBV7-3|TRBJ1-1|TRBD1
CASSLQGGNTEAFF
TGTGCCAGCAGCTTACAGGGGGGGAACACTGAAGCTTTCTTT
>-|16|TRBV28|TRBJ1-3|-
CASSSPYAASGNTIYF
TGTGCCAGCAGCTCCCCATATGCCGCCTCTGGAAACACCATATATTTT
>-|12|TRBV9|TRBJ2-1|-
CASSDRGAEQFF
TGTGCCAGCAGCGATAGGGGTGCTGAGCAGTTCTTC
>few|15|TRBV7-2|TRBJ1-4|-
CASSSPGGGNEKLFF
TGTGCCAGCAGCTCCCCGGGCGGGGGTAATGAAAAACTGTTTTTT
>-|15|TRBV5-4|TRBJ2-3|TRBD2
CASSRTGTTTDTQYF
TGTGCCAGCAGCCGGACCGGGACTACCACAGATACGCAGTATTTT
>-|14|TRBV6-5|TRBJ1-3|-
CASSSSEPANTIYF
TGTGCCAGCAGTTCCTCGGAGCCTGCAAACACCATATATTTT
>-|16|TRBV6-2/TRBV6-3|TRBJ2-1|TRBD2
CASSSTSGRVGNEQFF
TGTGCCAGCAGTTCGACTAGCGGGAGGGTCGGCAATGAGCAGTTCTTC
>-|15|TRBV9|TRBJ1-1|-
CASSVGLLANTEAFF
TGTGCCAGCAGCGTAGGTCTTTTAGCGAACACTGAAGCTTTCTTT
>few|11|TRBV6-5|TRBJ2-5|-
CASRYQETQYF
TGTGCCAGCAGGTACCAAGAGACCCAGTACTTC
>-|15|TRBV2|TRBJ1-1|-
CASSVLAGRNTEAFF
TGTGCCAGCAGTGTTTTGGCAGGGAGGAACACTGAAGCTTTCTTT
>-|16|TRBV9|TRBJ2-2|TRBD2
CASSVGGSGSTGELFF
TGTGCCAGCAGCGTGGGCGGGAGCGGGAGCACCGGGGAGCTGTTTTTT
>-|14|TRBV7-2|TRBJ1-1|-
CASSRTRLNTEAFF
TGTGCCAGCAGCCGTACGAGACTGAACACTGAAGCTTTCTTT
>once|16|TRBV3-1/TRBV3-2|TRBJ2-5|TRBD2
CASSQAPGLALETQYF
TGTGCCAGCAGCCAAGCCCCGGGACTAGCGTTAGAGACCCAGTACTTC